This TCR beta chain comes out of a study of T cell repertoires in cytomegalovirus infection. Across the study: Use of recently identified HLA-C-restricted and well-studied HLA-B-restricted CMV epitopes was part of the study.

Regarding this clonotype: Its target is unknown.

Germline V gene sequence: CDR1 SGHDN, CDR2 FVKESK. The CDR3 is 14 amino acids. V was clipped by 4 bases and J by 13 bases, with 22 bases between them. Study results and limitations: Individuals carrying CMV plus the relevant HLA were identified by cumulative frequency of public TCR beta families. The ex vivo response was dominated by HLA-C-restricted CMV-specific TCR beta clonotypes.

TCRdb used MiXCR to reprocess the reads, holding one entry per CDR3 protein. The table lists approximately 1,000,000 distinct CDR3 sequences, 30% to 40% of them singletons, with around 15% in the top ten. The rearrangement links TRBV14 to TRBJ1-2; possibly TRBD1 for D (6 bases). The sequence derives from a human donor in good health (CMV status not recorded). Some clones in this sample may be carry-over from other donors' samples. Sequenced here: cultured CD8+ T cells from PBMCs, sampled from culture after CMV antigen stimulation. The CDR3 reads CASSPRSGGAGPTF. As DNA, the CDR3 is TGTGCCAGCAGCCCAAGGTCCGGGGGCGCGGGCCCCACCTTC.